This TCR beta chain was profiled in a study of cytotoxic CD8 clonotypes in ibrutinib-treated CLL. The method was immunoSEQ multiplex PCR; TCRdb's version includes in-frame clones alone and lacks a portion of them. The sample holds under 300,000 clones; under 75% are singletons and the top ten take 15%. Germline-derived CDR1 and CDR2 are SGHNT and YYREEE (reference sequence). The CDR3 extends over 13 amino acids. V was pared by 0 bases and J by 1 base, with 5 bases between. Sequences were derived from PBMCs, sampled after 24 months of ibrutinib treatment. The genes are TRBV5-4 and TRBJ2-7; D unresolved. The receptor comes from a human donor with chronic lymphocytic leukemia. CDR3 in DNA: TGTGCCAGCAGCTTGGCCTCTTCCTACGAGCAGTACTTC. Protein product: CASSLASSYEQYF.